This section outlines one T cell receptor beta chain sequence together with its context. This CDR3 is built from 17 residues. Trimming cost V 2 bases and J 11 bases, with 23 bases left between them. Repertoires were generated with immunoSEQ multiplex PCR, while TCRdb's copy carries only in-frame clones and drops some. The sample has roughly 24,000 clones, approximately 78% seen once. The data were taken from a study of control samples from healthy donors and cancer patients. The sequencing input was PBMCs. The receptor was derived from a man aged 55 to 70 with colorectal cancer. V gene TRBV5-3 combines with J gene TRBJ1-6, with D possibly being TRBD1 (5 bases). TRBV5-3 qualifies as an ORF whose function is uncertain. The CDR3: CARSFISKSGAVAPLHF. As DNA, the CDR3 is TGTGCCAGAAGCTTTATTTCGAAGTCCGGGGCTGTGGCACCCCTCCACTTT.